This TCR beta chain was captured by sequencing in a study of CD8 T cells in ankylosing spondylitis. The table lists this clonotype with a few counts. The antigen is undetermined. Study-level findings and limits: Ankylosing spondylitis blood seemed to carry a telltale TCR beta motif made of fewer than ten highly homologous variants. A CD8+ phenotype characterized the disease-linked clones, which were relatively rare in peripheral blood. Reported data indicate significant enrichment of disease-linked clones within matched ankylosing spondylitis synovial fluid.

CDR1 SGHTA and CDR2 FQGTGA come from the germline V gene. This CDR3 is built from 14 residues. Trimming cost V 4 bases and J 0 bases, with 7 bases left between them. MiXCR, applied by TCRdb to the 5' RACE reads, yields one record per CDR3 protein. This sample has about 800,000 distinct CDR3 sequences, with approximately 10% found just once. The sequencing sample was made of blood, either unsorted or a sorted T cell fraction (not recorded which). The V call is TRBV7-3, the J call TRBJ1-3, with D uncertain. The TCR comes from a male donor with ankylosing spondylitis. This CDR3 is CASSSPGSGNTIYF. The CDR3 bases are TGTGCCAGCAGCTCCCCGGGCTCTGGAAACACCATATATTTT.